This T cell receptor (beta chain) was retrieved from a study of blood T cell repertoires in COVID-19. At the level of the study: The study drew acute and convalescent COVID-19 samples from the United States, Italy and Spain.

TCRdb's table, derived via immunoSEQ multiplex PCR, lists solely in-frame clones and lacks some. The data contain hundreds of thousands of clones, approximately 83% of them singletons. Germline-derived CDR1 and CDR2 are MDHEN and SYDVKM. The CDR3 loop spans 16 amino acids. Trimming took 6 bases from V and 5 from J; bases not matched to a gene: 10. Participant age was about 18 to 89 years, and participants resided in roughly 25 US areas. Categorization into cohorts depended on clinical history that participants reported. Specimen: PBMCs or T cells enriched from blood (not recorded which). The sequence derives from a woman aged 40 to 49 who had been exposed to COVID-19. The rearrangement uses TRBV28 and TRBJ2-5; TRBD2 matches 12 bases. In DNA, the CDR3 is TGTGCCAGCAGCCTCACGACTAGCGGGGGCGGGGAGACCCAGTACTTC. Protein product: CASSLTTSGGGETQYF.